The present T cell receptor beta chain was sequenced within a study of blood T cell repertoires in COVID-19. Across the study: Researchers got acute and convalescent COVID-19 samples from the United States, Italy and Spain. Nucleic acid was either cDNA or gDNA, and it came from T cells, B-cell-depleted T cells, or PBMCs.

This CDR3 has 17 residues. CDR1 and CDR2 (germline): LNHNV, YYDKDF (reference sequence). Trimming took 1 base from V and 3 from J; bases not matched to a gene: 9. As originally analysed: Amplification of reference gene primers provided the estimated nucleated cell counts. TCRdb's copy holds only in-frame clones and misses some; the assay was immunoSEQ multiplex PCR. V and J calls and clone size are those listed in that table; D and trimming were worked out from the DNA. The table has under 200,000 clones, approximately 85% seen once. The TCR comes from a man aged 60-69 years who had recovered from COVID-19. The rearrangement links TRBV15 to TRBJ2-5; TRBD2 aligns across 9 bases. The specimen was peripheral blood. The CDR3, as DNA: TGTGCCACCAGCAGAGCCAGCGGGGGGTCCCGGGAAGAGACCCAGTACTTC. Its translation is CATSRASGGSREETQYF. The entire variable domain, with the rest obtained from reference TRBV15 and TRBJ2-5, is as follows: DAMVIQNPRYQVTQFGKPVTLSCSQTLNHNVMYWYQQKSSQAPKLLFHYYDKDFNNEADTPDNFQSRRPNTSFCFLDIRSPGLGDTAMYLCATSRASGGSREETQYFGPGTRLLVL.